This paragraph reports one TCR beta chain. The target of this receptor is not known. No much larger clonotype is one base removed from it; base qualities were not supplied. Trimming removed 2 bases from V and 5 bases from J; the gene matches leave 6 bases unexplained. From cysteine to phenylalanine, the CDR3 is 13 amino acids long. Only the CDR3 part of the read is kept: 39 bases, read in frame from the first base. The CDR1 and CDR2 encoded by the germline V gene (reference sequence) are GTSNPN and SVGIG. The collaborating institutions used their own protocols to collect whole blood in K2EDTA tubes. For TCRbeta analysis, collaborator samples were shipped as frozen whole blood, as isolated PBMCs, or as DNA extracted from either sample type. The immunoSEQ Assay, a bias-controlled multiplex PCR, was used to amplify TCRbeta CDR3 regions from genomic DNA. The paper's processing steps were these. The number of nucleated cells in each sample was estimated from the amplification of reference gene primers within the assay. To quantify the absolute abundance of each unique TCRbeta CDR3 rearrangement, sequence reads were collapsed and filtered. For each sample, productive Simpson clonality was calculated as the square root of Simpson's diversity index across productive rearrangements. Entries here come from immuneACCESS through TCRdb and include only in-frame sequences with V and J called. Some clones fail to appear in such tables; in the studies checked, an unresolved V gene covers under half of the shortfall, and the cause of the remainder is unknown. V and J calls and clone size follow that table, whereas D and trimming were derived from the DNA. The sample includes approximately 150,000 clones, with around four fifths observed a single time. Roughly 2% of the sample is in the top ten clones.

This sample was included in a study of blood T cell repertoires in COVID-19 (dated by TCRdb to 2020 to 2021). Describing the broader study: Collaborator samples came from the United States, Italy and Spain and covered acute and convalescent phases of COVID-19. Deeply sampled blood TCRbeta repertoires from subjects exposed to, actively infected with, or recovered from COVID-19 were included in the dataset. Where available, HLA class I and class II types were obtained from metadata supplied by the sample provider rather than from assay-based typing. A de-identified subject ID, COVID-19 status, age in years and sex were almost always included in the sample metadata. A freely available public database, intended as a resource for researchers studying the immune response to SARS-CoV-2, is where the repertoires were released. Samples were obtained from the ongoing ImmuneRACE study (first 160 participants) and from over a thousand subjects provided by 6 global collaborators. The material from the prospective study consisted of cDNA or gDNA derived from T cells, B-cell-depleted T cells, or PBMCs.

Study-level results and caveats: How much clinical and demographic metadata was included differed by source and by participant, and the metadata was provided uncurated.

The chain is encoded by TRBV30 joined to TRBJ2-7; TRBD2 matches 7 bases in the middle. Sequencing was done on a sample of peripheral blood. The receptor's source is an elderly woman with acute or convalescent COVID-19. The CDR3 region reads CAWSTGAGDEQYF. The sequence in DNA is TGTGCCTGGAGTACCGGGGCGGGAGACGAGCAGTACTTC.